A single sample gave rise to the 4 T cell receptor beta chains below, sequenced in a study of CD8+ T cells in alopecia areata. Extracted RNA was reverse transcribed, and the resulting cDNA served as sequencing template. Generated by immunoSEQ multiplex PCR, the TCRdb table keeps only in-frame clones and is missing some. This table holds under 130,000 clones, roughly half found once. The material sequenced was CD4+ T cells sorted from blood. These receptor sequences come from a human donor in good health.

This clone appeared a few times. The chain couples TRBV6-5 to TRBJ2-7, with 8 bases identical to TRBD1. Germline-derived CDR1 and CDR2 are MNHEY and SVGAGI. The CDR3 is made up of 14 amino acids. J lost 5 bases, V lost 4 bases, and 7 bases had no gene match. CDR3 region: CASSLAGQGNEQYF. CDR3 bases: TGTGCCAGCAGTTTGGCCGGACAGGGTAACGAGCAGTACTTC.

This chain joins TRBV29-1 and TRBJ2-3; weak D call: TRBD1 (6 bases). The CDR3 contains 15 residues. The germline V and J ends were trimmed by 4 bases and 5 bases, with 19 bases remaining between them. Looked up from germline, CDR1 is SQVTM and CDR2 is ANQGSEA. CDR3 coding DNA: TGCAGCGTTGGTGAGCTAGGGGGATTTGGAGATACGCAGTATTTT. This sequence encodes CSVGELGGFGDTQYF.

J is TRBJ1-2 and V is TRBV25-1; D unresolved. CDR3 length equals 12 residues. V lost 3 bases, J lost 3 bases, and 5 bases lay in between. Per the germline V gene, CDR1 is MGHDK and CDR2 is SYGVNS. CDR3 amino acids: CASSDGHYGYTF. CDR3 DNA: TGTGCCAGCAGTGATGGACACTATGGCTACACCTTC.

This clone occurred once. The chain joins TRBV6-6 to TRBJ2-2; D is unresolved. Looked up from germline, CDR1 is MNHNY and CDR2 is SVGAGI (reference sequence). The CDR3 spans 13 residues. V lost 1 base and J lost 4, with 4 bases in between. The DNA for the CDR3 is TGTGCCAGCAGTTACTGGGGCACCGGGGAGCTGTTTTTT. Translated: CASSYWGTGELFF.